The rows below give T cell receptor beta chains drawn from one sample of a study of blood T cell repertoires in COVID-19. Only in-frame clones appear in the TCRdb table, and some are missing; sequencing was by immunoSEQ multiplex PCR. This repertoire shows 65,000 to 75,000 clones, 80% found once; its top ten account for approximately 12%. Input material: peripheral blood. These receptors originate from a human donor in a cohort sampled during active COVID-19. Each CDR3 is given with its conserved first and last residue. A D gene is named only where the DNA matches it firmly. Clone size, where shown, is once, few, many, or a class for clones that have expanded.

V: TRBV24-1
J: TRBJ1-5
length: 15
D: NA
size: NA
CDR3: CATSDPRRAGGPQHF
DNA: TGTGCCACCAGTGATCCCCGAAGGGCCGGGGGGCCCCAGCATTTT

V: TRBV28
J: TRBJ1-5
length: 13
D: TRBD1
size: NA
CDR3: CASGTGTNQPQHF
DNA: TGTGCCAGCGGGACAGGGACGAATCAGCCCCAGCATTTT

V: TRBV11-3
J: TRBJ2-2
length: 16
D: TRBD1
size: NA
CDR3: CASSLSRDRDTGELFF
DNA: TGTGCCAGCAGCTTATCCCGGGACAGGGACACCGGGGAGCTGTTTTTT

V: TRBV6-2/TRBV6-3
J: TRBJ2-3
length: 19
D: TRBD2
size: NA
CDR3: CASSFAEGLAGSSWDTQYF
DNA: TGTGCCAGCAGTTTTGCTGAGGGACTAGCGGGGTCTTCATGGGATACGCAGTATTTT

V: TRBV21-1
J: TRBJ1-5
length: 18
D: NA
size: few
CDR3: CASIELDSLIGVNQPQHF
DNA: TGTGCCAGCATCGAACTGGACAGTCTTATTGGAGTCAATCAGCCCCAGCATTTT

V: TRBV6-5
J: TRBJ2-7
length: 12
D: NA
size: few
CDR3: CASHGGSYEQYF
DNA: TGTGCCAGCCACGGAGGATCGTACGAGCAGTACTTC

V: TRBV4-3
J: TRBJ1-5
length: 17
D: NA
size: once
CDR3: CASSQDSNWAGGQPQHF
DNA: TGCGCCAGCAGCCAAGATAGTAATTGGGCAGGTGGTCAGCCCCAGCATTTT

V: TRBV7-8
J: TRBJ2-7
length: 15
D: TRBD1
size: NA
CDR3: CASSLRQGVPNEQYF
DNA: TGTGCCAGCAGCTTAAGGCAGGGGGTCCCCAACGAGCAGTACTTC

V: TRBV2
J: TRBJ1-4
length: 17
D: NA
size: NA
CDR3: CASSELGPHLANEKLFF
DNA: TGTGCCAGCAGTGAACTGGGGCCCCACCTGGCTAATGAAAAACTGTTTTTT

V: TRBV2
J: TRBJ1-1
length: 15
D: TRBD1
size: NA
CDR3: CASRKRQGAVTEAFF
DNA: TGTGCCAGCAGAAAGAGACAGGGGGCGGTCACTGAAGCTTTCTTT

V: TRBV3-1/TRBV3-2
J: TRBJ2-7
length: 14
D: NA
size: NA
CDR3: CASSTSGTPYEQYF
DNA: TGTGCCAGCAGCACATCCGGGACACCCTACGAGCAGTACTTC

V: TRBV10-2
J: TRBJ2-5
length: 13
D: NA
size: once
CDR3: CASRGDFRETQYF
DNA: TGCGCCAGCCGTGGGGACTTCCGGGAGACCCAGTACTTC

V: TRBV5-6
J: TRBJ2-2
length: 15
D: NA
size: NA
CDR3: CASSLTAGVTGELFF
DNA: TGTGCCAGCAGCTTAACAGCGGGTGTCACCGGGGAGCTGTTTTTT

V: TRBV7-2
J: TRBJ2-1
length: 13
D: TRBD1
size: few
CDR3: CASSDRQGREQFF
DNA: TGTGCCAGCAGCGATCGACAGGGAAGAGAGCAGTTCTTC

V: TRBV28
J: TRBJ2-1
length: 17
D: TRBD2
size: NA
CDR3: CASSFPLPGGRDNEQFF
DNA: TGTGCCAGCAGTTTCCCCCTTCCGGGAGGGAGAGACAATGAGCAGTTCTTC

V: TRBV5-4
J: TRBJ2-1
length: 17
D: TRBD2
size: few
CDR3: CASSLEVSGGLYNEQFF
DNA: TGTGCCAGCAGTTTGGAAGTCTCGGGAGGGCTCTACAATGAGCAGTTCTTC

V: TRBV7-8
J: TRBJ1-6
length: 14
D: NA
size: NA
CDR3: CASSLGRRNSPLHF
DNA: TGTGCCAGCAGCTTGGGGCGTCGTAATTCACCCCTCCACTTT

V: TRBV18
J: TRBJ2-5
length: 16
D: TRBD2
size: NA
CDR3: CASSPVLAADVGTQYF
DNA: TGTGCCAGCTCACCGGTCCTAGCGGCGGATGTGGGGACCCAGTACTTC

V: TRBV3-1/TRBV3-2
J: TRBJ2-7
length: 14
D: NA
size: NA
CDR3: CASSQGGGPYEQYF
DNA: TGTGCCAGCAGCCAAGGGGGCGGCCCCTACGAGCAGTACTTC

V: TRBV4-3
J: TRBJ1-5
length: 15
D: TRBD1
size: NA
CDR3: CASSLDRGKNQPQHF
DNA: TGCGCCAGCAGCCTGGACAGGGGGAAAAATCAGCCCCAGCATTTT

V: TRBV15
J: TRBJ2-2
length: 15
D: TRBD1
size: once
CDR3: CATSETGGRTGELFF
DNA: TGTGCCACCAGCGAGACAGGGGGCCGAACCGGGGAGCTGTTTTTT

V: TRBV28
J: TRBJ1-6
length: 15
D: NA
size: NA
CDR3: CASSSPIGGGSPLHF
DNA: TGTGCCAGCAGTTCCCCCATAGGGGGGGGTTCACCCCTCCACTTT

V: TRBV29-1
J: TRBJ1-2
length: 15
D: NA
size: NA
CDR3: CSVDHDSPFNYGYTF
DNA: TGCAGCGTTGACCATGACAGTCCATTTAACTATGGCTACACCTTC

V: TRBV19
J: TRBJ2-3
length: 16
D: TRBD2
size: NA
CDR3: CASSIGLAGATDTQYF
DNA: TGTGCCAGTAGTATAGGCCTAGCGGGGGCCACAGATACGCAGTATTTT

V: TRBV28
J: TRBJ1-2
length: 11
D: NA
size: NA
CDR3: CASSNYYGYTF
DNA: TGTGCCAGCAGCAACTACTATGGCTACACCTTC

V: TRBV7-9
J: TRBJ2-7
length: 17
D: NA
size: NA
CDR3: CASSLGPPWPGAHEQYF
DNA: TGTGCCAGCAGCTTAGGTCCCCCCTGGCCAGGGGCCCACGAGCAGTACTTC

V: TRBV6-6
J: TRBJ2-3
length: 16
D: NA
size: NA
CDR3: CASSYFRDITTDTQYF
DNA: TGTGCCAGCAGTTACTTCCGGGACATCACCACAGATACGCAGTATTTT

V: TRBV5-1
J: TRBJ2-5
length: 17
D: TRBD2
size: NA
CDR3: CASSLGVLTSGKETQYF
DNA: TGCGCCAGCAGCTTGGGGGTTTTGACTAGCGGGAAAGAGACCCAGTACTTC

V: TRBV4-1
J: TRBJ2-1
length: 16
D: TRBD2
size: NA
CDR3: CASSQAPQRGDNEQFF
DNA: TGCGCCAGCAGCCAAGCGCCACAGCGGGGGGACAATGAGCAGTTCTTC

V: TRBV9
J: TRBJ1-1
length: 14
D: NA
size: NA
CDR3: CASSVREGNTEAFF
DNA: TGTGCCAGCAGCGTCCGGGAAGGGAACACTGAAGCTTTCTTT

V: TRBV30
J: TRBJ1-4
length: 15
D: NA
size: NA
CDR3: CAWSVSVGVGEKLFF
DNA: TGTGCCTGGAGTGTATCAGTAGGGGTTGGTGAAAAACTGTTTTTT

V: TRBV11-3
J: TRBJ1-1
length: 15
D: TRBD1
size: many
CDR3: CASSLGTGGGSEAFF
DNA: TGTGCCAGCAGCTTAGGAACAGGGGGCGGGTCTGAAGCTTTCTTT

V: TRBV18
J: TRBJ1-1
length: 14
D: NA
size: NA
CDR3: CASSPDRRNTEAFF
DNA: TGTGCCAGCTCCCCAGACAGGAGGAACACTGAAGCTTTCTTT

V: TRBV6-5
J: TRBJ1-2
length: 13
D: NA
size: NA
CDR3: CASNQGGSHGYTF
DNA: TGTGCCAGCAACCAGGGCGGGAGCCATGGCTACACCTTC

V: TRBV24-1
J: TRBJ1-2
length: 13
D: NA
size: NA
CDR3: CATSDLSPYGYTF
DNA: TGTGCCACCAGTGATTTAAGCCCCTATGGCTACACCTTC

V: TRBV7-2
J: TRBJ2-5
length: 15
D: TRBD1
size: NA
CDR3: CASSSTGGAAETQYF
DNA: TGTGCCAGCAGCTCCACAGGGGGCGCGGCAGAGACCCAGTACTTC

V: TRBV19
J: TRBJ2-3
length: 13
D: NA
size: NA
CDR3: CASRTIGTDTQYF
DNA: TGTGCCAGCCGGACTATTGGTACAGACACGCAGTATTTT

V: TRBV11-2
J: TRBJ1-6
length: 15
D: TRBD1
size: NA
CDR3: CASSITGGYNSPLHF
DNA: TGTGCCAGCAGCATAACAGGGGGTTATAATTCACCCCTCCACTTT

V: TRBV19
J: TRBJ1-5
length: 17
D: NA
size: few
CDR3: CASRSGTSVLSNQPQHF
DNA: TGTGCCAGTAGGTCGGGGACATCGGTCCTAAGCAATCAGCCCCAGCATTTT

V: TRBV19
J: TRBJ1-5
length: 16
D: TRBD1
size: NA
CDR3: CASSPGQSYSNQPQHF
DNA: TGTGCCAGTAGTCCGGGACAGAGTTATAGCAATCAGCCCCAGCATTTT

V: TRBV18
J: TRBJ2-1
length: 16
D: NA
size: once
CDR3: CASSRTGTRGENEQFF
DNA: TGTGCCAGCTCCCGAACCGGGACAAGAGGGGAGAATGAGCAGTTCTTC

V: TRBV7-2
J: TRBJ2-1
length: 16
D: NA
size: few
CDR3: CASSASGTSLYNEQFF
DNA: TGTGCCAGCAGCGCCTCCGGGACTTCGCTTTACAATGAGCAGTTCTTC

V: TRBV5-8
J: TRBJ1-6
length: 15
D: NA
size: NA
CDR3: CASSLDGRGNSPLHF
DNA: TGTGCCAGCAGCTTGGACGGGAGAGGAAATTCACCCCTCCACTTT

V: TRBV19
J: TRBJ2-7
length: 16
D: TRBD1
size: NA
CDR3: CASSRSPQGARREQYF
DNA: TGTGCCAGTAGTAGGTCCCCTCAGGGGGCTCGTAGGGAGCAGTACTTC

V: TRBV18
J: TRBJ2-5
length: 16
D: TRBD1
size: NA
CDR3: CASSPVGQARQETQYF
DNA: TGTGCCAGCTCACCCGTTGGACAGGCCAGACAAGAGACCCAGTACTTC